Presented here are 9 T cell receptor beta chains from one specimen sequenced in a study of kidney transplant recipient with SARS-CoV-2 infection (dated by TCRdb to the early 2020s). The time point label of this sample denotes: pre-pandemic baseline sample and day 111 after first positive SARS-CoV-2 test. Sequenced using an Illumina MiSeq. TCRdb ran its own pipeline on the public reads, namely fastp trimming at Q25 and MiXCR clone calling, and kept in-frame beta chains. Rows are combined by CDR3 protein, so each entry shows the most common genes and DNA. Across this sample there are approximately 240,000 distinct CDR3 sequences, with 25% to 35% seen only once. The ten biggest clones cover 6% to 8.5% of the sample. This sample comprised a blood sample, obtained at baseline and on roughly day 110 from a kidney transplant recipient. These receptors were collected from a male patient aged 30 to 39 who had COVID-19 and was a kidney transplant recipient. After a transplant, the graft donor may have provided part of the T cells.

Worth noting for this clonotype: A much larger clone differs from this one at a single base, so this may be a read error. The chain links TRBV7-8 to TRBJ1-2; TRBD1 might be the D (6 bases). Trimming removed 7 bases at V and 2 bases at J, with 17 bases between. This CDR3 has 15 residues. The V gene's germline CDR1 is SGHVS and CDR2 FQNEAQ. The CDR3 region has the DNA TGTGCCAGCAACTATCGAGGGGGAGGGAACTATGGCTACACCTTC. It translates to CASNYRGGGNYGYTF.

Regarding this clonotype: A much larger clone differs by one base, so this may be a read error. The chain employs TRBV27 and TRBJ1-1; D may be TRBD1 (5 bases). This CDR3 is built from 13 residues. In germline, CDR1 is MNHEY, CDR2 SMNVEV (reference sequence). This CDR3 is CASSLRTGVAASF. In DNA form, the CDR3 reads TGTGCCAGCAGTTTACGAACAGGCGTTGCGGCTTCCTTT.

The table lists this clonotype with many counts. The V call is TRBV6-2 or TRBV6-3, the J call TRBJ1-2; D uncertain. The V and J ends lost 5 bases and 4 bases respectively, with 23 bases between them. Germline-derived CDR1 and CDR2 are MNHEY and SVGEGT. The CDR3 sequence is 17 residues long. The CDR3 sequence is CASSVKSCIGKTYGYTF. The DNA of the CDR3 is TGTGCCAGCAGTGTAAAGTCCTGCATCGGAAAGACCTATGGCTACACCTTC.

There are many counts of this clonotype. The chain employs TRBV30 and TRBJ2-7; TRBD2 matches 7 bases. The length of the CDR3 is 15 residues. Per germline, CDR1 GTSNPN and CDR2 SVGIG (reference sequence). With 4 bases clipped from V and 5 bases from J, the junction kept 14 bases outside the gene matches. The CDR3 sequence: CAWTPKGLAGNEQYF. CDR3 in DNA: TGTGCCTGGACTCCCAAGGGGTTAGCGGGTAACGAGCAGTACTTC.

Details on this clonotype: A read error may explain this, as a much larger clone is one base away. The chain recombines TRBV23-1 with TRBJ1-2, with D unclear. TRBV23-1 is identified as an open reading frame with a role that is uncertain. The V and J ends lost 4 bases and 4 bases respectively, with 22 bases between them. This CDR3 spans 17 amino acids. The CDR3 coding sequence is TGCGCCAGCAGTCCTGAGACGCTACGCAGAAAGACCTATGGCTACACCTTC. Translation: CASSPETLRRKTYGYTF.

This clonotype was counted many times. A read error may explain this, as a much larger clone is one base away. The chain carries TRBV2 and TRBJ2-7, with D hard to call. V was pared by 6 bases and J by 0 bases, with 9 bases between. The CDR3 extends over 13 amino acids. Germline V lookup: CDR1 SNHLY, CDR2 FYNNEI. The CDR3 here is CASRIVSSYEQYF. CDR3 nucleotides: TGTGCCAGCAGGATAGTGAGCTCCTACGAGCAGTACTTC.

This clonotype was observed once. This may be a read error: a much more frequent sequence differs by one nucleotide. Here the CDR3 omits its conserved ending phenylalanine or tryptophan, so a read error is the likely source. The chain employs TRBV6-5 and TRBJ1-1; D might be TRBD1 (6 bases). The CDR3 length is 14 residues. Germline CDR1 is MNHEY and CDR2 is SVGAGI. V was shortened by 3 bases and J by 5 bases, with 13 bases between the two germline ends. The CDR3 spells CASSYSLQGTEAFL. CDR3 DNA sequence: TGTGCCAGCAGTTATTCCCTACAGGGAACTGAAGCTTTCCTT.

About this clonotype: This may be a read error: a much more frequent sequence differs by one nucleotide. The chain uses TRBV7-6 and TRBJ1-4; 11 positions agree with TRBD1. With 2 bases clipped from V and 9 bases from J, the junction kept 5 bases outside the gene matches. This CDR3 has 15 amino acids. In germline, CDR1 is SGHVS, CDR2 FNYEAQ. Here the CDR3 reads CASSLLGQGDQKLFF. The CDR3 DNA sequence: TGTGCCAGCAGCTTATTGGGACAGGGGGATCAAAAACTGTTTTTT.

This clonotype has just a few counts. The chain has TRBV5-4 and TRBJ1-2; D ambiguous. The CDR3 consists of 16 residues. Germline CDR1 reads SGHNT; CDR2 reads YYREEE (reference sequence). Between the trimmed V and J ends, which lost 7 bases and 4 bases, there was a span of 23 bases. In DNA, the CDR3 is TGTGCCAGCGGCGCAAACGTACCAGGAAAGACCTATGGCTACACCTTC. It yields the protein CASGANVPGKTYGYTF.